Following are 32 T cell receptor beta chains from one sample sequenced in a study of T cells in Graves' hyperthyroidism and ophthalmopathy (dated by TCRdb to the late 2010s). The library was built by means of multiplex PCR. The sequencing machine was an Illumina HiSeq 2000. Amplification of TCR beta CDR3 regions was carried out from RNA transcripts. The first round of RT-PCR for the TCR CDR3 was performed with the HTBI primer set and the Qiagen OneStep RT-PCR kit. TCRdb reanalyzed the raw reads on its own, using fastp at Q25 for trimming and MiXCR for clone calling, and kept in-frame beta chains. Each entry merges the rows of one CDR3 protein and shows their most common DNA and genes. The sample table contains nearly 600,000 distinct CDR3 sequences; only one count was recorded for about 15% of them. Of the sample, under 7% is held by the ten largest clones. Sequenced input: blood. Receptors were obtained from a woman aged 25 to 39 with Graves' hyperthyroidism that later progressed to Graves' ophthalmopathy.

This clonotype was recorded many times. The rearrangement joins TRBV6-2 or TRBV6-3 to TRBJ2-1; no reliable D call. The V end was cut by 5 bases, the J end by 0 bases, with 5 bases between. The CDR3 is made up of 13 amino acids. Germline V gene sequence: CDR1 MNHEY, CDR2 SVGEGT. The CDR3 here is CASSGRSYNEQFF. CDR3 bases: TGTGCCAGCAGTGGGCGCTCCTACAATGAGCAGTTCTTC.

On this clonotype: A read error may be the cause here, since a much bigger clone is one base away. The chain employs TRBV20-1 and TRBJ2-3; the D gene is possibly TRBD2 (7 bases). Germline-derived CDR1 and CDR2 are DFQATT and SNEGSKA (reference sequence). CDR3 size: 15 residues. Trimming stripped 5 bases from V and 8 bases from J, with 23 bases between. The CDR3 loop is CSAGVGAGDITTQYF. The DNA for the CDR3 is TGCAGTGCTGGGGTGGGGGCGGGAGACATAACTACGCAGTATTTT.

This clonotype has at least ten counts. The rearrangement joins TRBV24-1 to TRBJ2-1, with no clear D. The CDR3 loop spans 13 amino acids. Germline-derived CDR1 and CDR2 are KGHDR and SFDVKD. Deletions cut 6 bases from V and 2 bases from J, with 7 bases between. Here the CDR3 reads CATSSPTYNEQFF. For the CDR3, the DNA is TGTGCCACCAGTTCTCCTACCTACAATGAGCAGTTCTTC.

This clonotype was seen a few times. The chain has TRBV7-2 and TRBJ1-3; D is uncertain. Trimming shortened V by 0 bases and J by 4 bases, and 16 bases separated the two germline ends. The CDR3 length is 17 residues. Germline CDR1 is SGHTA and CDR2 is FQGNSA. The CDR3 here is CASSLAPHGAFGNTIYF. In DNA, the CDR3 is TGTGCCAGCAGCTTAGCACCACACGGTGCCTTCGGAAACACCATATATTTT.

Many counts were recorded for this clonotype. This rearrangement joins TRBV7-9 to TRBJ2-1; TRBD2 agrees at 12 bases. V was pared by 4 bases and J by 0 bases, with 4 bases of the junction left unmatched. The CDR3 is 17 residues long. Germline V gives CDR1 SEHNR, CDR2 FQNEAQ (reference sequence). In nucleotides, the CDR3 is TGTGCCAGCAGCTCCACGACTAGCGGGAGCTCCTACAATGAGCAGTTCTTC. Amino acids: CASSSTTSGSSYNEQFF.

This clonotype occurred a few times. The rearrangement joins TRBV6-1 to TRBJ2-3; 9 bases match TRBD1. CDR3 length: 18 amino acids. The V segment lost 4 bases and the J segment 3 bases; nucleotides outside the gene matches: 14. Germline CDR1 reads MNHNS; CDR2 reads SASEGT. As DNA, the CDR3 is TGTGCCAGCAGTGTCATAGGTGGGACAGGGCGATGGACAGATACGCAGTATTTT. The encoded protein is CASSVIGGTGRWTDTQYF.

With regard to this clonotype: A single base separates this from a much larger clone, so it may be a read error. V gene TRBV28 combines with J gene TRBJ2-7, with D possibly being TRBD1 (7 bases). From germline, CDR1 is MDHEN and CDR2 SYDVKM. This CDR3 comprises 17 residues. CDR3 protein: CASSLLVIGQGGDELYF. CDR3 sequence (DNA): TGTGCCAGCAGTTTATTAGTCATAGGTCAGGGGGGCGACGAGCTGTACTTC.

This clonotype was observed at least ten times. The rearrangement joins TRBV28 to TRBJ2-2; the match to TRBD2 covers 9 bases. Germline CDR1 is MDHEN and CDR2 is SYDVKM. The CDR3 spans 16 residues. V gave up 7 bases and J gave up 7 bases; unmatched junction bases: 13. CDR3 DNA: TGTGCCAGCACCTTTTGGGAGCGGGAGGTGGTCGGGGAGCTGTTTTTT. It translates to CASTFWEREVVGELFF.

This chain connects TRBV2 to TRBJ1-5; D remains ambiguous. CDR1 is SNHLY, CDR2 FYNNEI, per germline. The germline V and J ends were trimmed by 9 bases and 7 bases, with 16 bases remaining between them. This CDR3 comprises 13 residues. CDR3 nucleotides: TGTGCCAGTGACCTGGGGTATCGACAGCCCCAGCATTTT. It translates to CASDLGYRQPQHF.

This clonotype was found many times. The genes are TRBV7-2 and TRBJ1-6; D remains ambiguous. The CDR3 length is 15 residues. The germline V gene has CDR1 SGHTA and CDR2 FQGNSA. V was trimmed by 1 base and J by 5 bases, leaving 9 bases between them. The chain's CDR3 is CASSLEGSDNSPLHF. The CDR3 DNA reads TGTGCCAGCAGCTTAGAGGGCAGTGATAATTCACCCCTCCACTTT.

This clonotype was picked up many times. The rearrangement uses TRBV12-3 or TRBV12-4 and TRBJ2-5; 10 bases are a match to TRBD1. The V and J ends lost 5 bases and 5 bases, in that order; junction bases with no gene match: 8. This CDR3 region has 15 residues. In DNA form, the CDR3 reads TGTGCCAGCAGTCCGGACAGGGGGAGAGGGGAGACCCAGTACTTC. Its protein product is CASSPDRGRGETQYF.

This clonotype was seen a single time. The genes are TRBV6-2 or TRBV6-3 and TRBJ1-1; D gene unclear. The germline gives CDR1 MNHEY, CDR2 SVGEGT. Between the trimmed V and J ends, which lost 7 bases and 11 bases, there was a span of 11 bases. The CDR3 has 10 residues. The DNA for the CDR3 is TGTGCCAGCACTCGAGATACGGCTTTCTTT. The encoded protein is CASTRDTAFF.

This clonotype was observed many times. This chain uses TRBV9 with TRBJ2-1; the D gene could be TRBD1 or TRBD2 (5 bases each). The V gene's germline CDR1 is SGDLS and CDR2 YYNGEE. CDR3 length: 14 residues. Trimming pared 4 bases from V and 10 bases from J, leaving 18 bases between. The CDR3 region has the DNA TGTGCCAGCAGCCCAAATTGGGGGAGCCCCGAGCAGTTCTTC. This sequence encodes CASSPNWGSPEQFF.

Many counts were recorded for this clonotype. J is TRBJ2-7 and V is TRBV27; possibly TRBD1 or TRBD2 for D (5 bases each). This CDR3 has 14 amino acids. Trimming left V 5 bases short and J 3 bases short, with 14 bases between. The germline gives CDR1 MNHEY, CDR2 SMNVEV (reference sequence). CDR3 coding DNA: TGTGCCAGCAGTCTCCGGGGAAGGGGCTACGAGCAGTACTTC. This translates into CASSLRGRGYEQYF.

The chain recombines TRBV7-9 with TRBJ1-2, with 7 bases lining up with TRBD1. Germline assignment: CDR1 SEHNR and CDR2 FQNEAQ (reference sequence). CDR3 length: 11 amino acids. V gave up 5 bases and J gave up 13 bases; unmatched junction bases: 7. CDR3 sequence reads: CASSRGGDSTF. The CDR3 DNA follows: TGTGCCAGCAGCCGGGGGGGGGACAGCACCTTC.

The sample holds many counts of this clonotype. The chain carries TRBV30 and TRBJ1-1; weak D call: TRBD1 (6 bases). This CDR3 is built from 13 residues. Trimming cost V 4 bases and J 4 bases, with 13 bases left between them. Germline V gene lookup returns CDR1 GTSNPN and CDR2 SVGIG (reference sequence). The CDR3 is CAWTGGHSTEAFF. For the CDR3, the DNA is TGTGCCTGGACCGGGGGACACAGCACTGAAGCTTTCTTT.

This clonotype has a handful of counts. V and J are TRBV30 and TRBJ1-6, with 7 bases that match TRBD1. The CDR3 contains 12 residues. Trimming cost V 8 bases and J 5 bases; bases outside gene matches: 3. Germline V gene sequence: CDR1 GTSNPN, CDR2 SVGIG (reference sequence). CDR3 sequence (DNA): TGTGCCGGCGACAGGGATAATTCACCCCTCCACTTT. It is translated as CAGDRDNSPLHF.

This clonotype occurred a few times. The chain employs TRBV7-9 and TRBJ1-4, with D uncertain. The germline gives CDR1 SEHNR, CDR2 FQNEAQ (reference sequence). Trimming removed 0 bases from V and 8 bases from J, with 13 bases in between. The CDR3 has 15 amino acids. CDR3 in amino acids: CASSLARNLGEKLFF. CDR3 DNA sequence: TGTGCCAGCAGCTTAGCACGGAATCTTGGGGAAAAACTGTTTTTT.

This clonotype was detected a few times. The chain couples TRBV9 to TRBJ2-5; 7 bases fit TRBD2. Germline CDR1 is SGDLS and CDR2 is YYNGEE. V lost 4 bases, J lost 7 bases, and 10 bases stayed unmatched. CDR3 length: 14 residues. The CDR3 DNA is TGTGCCAGCAGCCTAAGCGGGGAGGGTGGGACCCAGTACTTC. This translates into CASSLSGEGGTQYF.

This clonotype has at least ten counts. The rearrangement joins TRBV6-2 or TRBV6-3 to TRBJ2-1; 9 bases map to TRBD1. V lost 4 bases to trimming and J lost 5 bases; unmatched junction nucleotides: 6. Germline CDR1 MNHEY, CDR2 SVGEGT. This CDR3 region has 15 residues. The CDR3 DNA reads as TGTGCCAGCAGTTGGCGACAGGGGGTCCACAATGAGCAGTTCTTC. It encodes CASSWRQGVHNEQFF.

CDR3: CASSRGGLAGDTQYF. The CDR3 DNA is TGCGCCAGCAGCCGCGGCGGACTAGCGGGAGATACGCAGTATTTT. The chain uses TRBV5-1 and TRBJ2-3; 11 nucleotides line up with TRBD2. The CDR3 contains 15 residues. The V and J ends lost 4 bases and 5 bases, in that order; junction bases with no gene match: 6. Per the germline V gene, CDR1 is SGHRS and CDR2 is YFSETQ.

The chain recombines TRBV20-1 with TRBJ1-1, with D unresolved. V shed 0 bases and J shed 4 bases, with 9 bases lying between them. The CDR3 spans 13 residues. Germline V gene lookup returns CDR1 DFQATT and CDR2 SNEGSKA (reference sequence). In nucleotides, the CDR3 is TGCAGTGCTAGAGATCCGGGTCCCACTGAAGCTTTCTTT. This translates into CSARDPGPTEAFF.

This clonotype showed up many times. The chain recombines TRBV2 with TRBJ2-1; D unclear. Deletions cut 4 bases from V and 2 bases from J, with 12 bases between. CDR3 length: 15 residues. CDR1 SNHLY and CDR2 FYNNEI come from the germline V gene. CDR3: CASSVTLGAYNEQFF. The CDR3 nucleotides are TGTGCCAGCAGTGTGACCCTTGGCGCCTACAATGAGCAGTTCTTC.

This clonotype was counted at least ten times. The V call is TRBV29-1, the J call TRBJ1-1, with a tentative D call TRBD1 (6 bases). V lost 3 bases and J lost 5, with 10 bases in between. The CDR3 is 12 residues long. The germline V gene has CDR1 SQVTM and CDR2 ANQGSEA. The CDR3 sequence: CSVESRGTEAFF. The CDR3 nucleotides are TGCAGCGTTGAGTCCAGGGGAACTGAAGCTTTCTTT. Supplemented by reference TRBV29-1 and TRBJ1-1, the full variable domain reads SAVISQKPSRDICQRGTSLTIQCQVDSQVTMMFWYRQQPGQSLTLIATANQGSEATYESGFVIDKFPISRPNLTFSTLTVSNMSPEDSSIYLCSVESRGTEAFFGQGTRLTVV.

This chain connects TRBV20-1 to TRBJ1-1; no clear D gene. CDR3 size: 15 residues. V lost 0 bases and J lost 3, with 14 bases in between. Germline CDR1 is DFQATT and CDR2 is SNEGSKA (reference sequence). The CDR3 region is CSARDGSHGDTEAFF. The CDR3 DNA follows: TGCAGTGCTAGAGATGGGAGCCATGGGGACACTGAAGCTTTCTTT.

Many counts were recorded for this clonotype. V is TRBV20-1 and J is TRBJ2-1, with 9 bases aligning to TRBD2. Germline CDR1 and CDR2: DFQATT and SNEGSKA (reference sequence). The CDR3 is 17 amino acids. J gave up 6 bases and V 0 bases, and 12 bases lay outside the gene matches. Here the CDR3 DNA reads TGCAGTGCTAGAGATCCCCTTCTAGCGGGACCTTCCAATGAGCAGTTCTTC. Translated, it gives CSARDPLLAGPSNEQFF.

This clonotype was observed at least ten times. The chain couples TRBV9 to TRBJ2-3, with 10 bases that match TRBD2. CDR1 is SGDLS, CDR2 YYNGEE, per germline. Trimming cost V 2 bases and J 0 bases; bases outside gene matches: 6. This CDR3 spans 17 amino acids. The CDR3 coding sequence is TGTGCCAGCAGCGTCTCCGGGACTAGCGCTAGCACAGATACGCAGTATTTT. It codes for CASSVSGTSASTDTQYF.

This clonotype was recorded at least ten times. The chain combines TRBV6-1 with TRBJ1-1, with TRBD1 identical over 8 bases. The V gene end was trimmed by 5 bases and the J gene end by 8 bases; junction bases not matched to a gene: 7. Germline V gene lookup returns CDR1 MNHNS and CDR2 SASEGT. This CDR3 region has 13 residues. CDR3 sequence: CASSQRGDREAFF. The CDR3 nucleotides are TGTGCCAGCAGTCAGAGAGGGGACAGGGAAGCTTTCTTT.

V and J are TRBV7-9 and TRBJ2-5; D ambiguous. Germline values: CDR1 SEHNR, CDR2 FQNEAQ (reference sequence). The CDR3 is 13 amino acids. V was trimmed by 5 bases and J by 1 base, leaving 8 bases between them. The CDR3 DNA reads TGTGCCAGCAGCGCCCAAGTCCAAGAGACCCAGTACTTC. This encodes CASSAQVQETQYF.

Remarks on this clonotype: This sequence may be a read error, since a much larger clone differs from it by one base. The chain couples TRBV7-2 to TRBJ2-2; 7 nucleotides match TRBD2. CDR3 length: 14 amino acids. Per germline, CDR1 SGHTA and CDR2 FQGNSA. V was clipped by 6 bases and J by 7 bases; unmatched bases: 8. CDR3 region: CASSFSGEGGELFF. Here the CDR3 DNA reads TGTGCCAGCAGTTTTTCCGGGGAGGGCGGGGAGCTGTTTTTT.

This clonotype occurred many times. The J gene is TRBJ1-1, the V gene TRBV16; 8 bases line up with TRBD1. Trimming cost V 4 bases and J 6 bases; bases outside gene matches: 10. The length of the CDR3 is 15 residues. From germline, CDR1 is KGHSY and CDR2 FQNENV. CDR3 residues: CASSPPGTGTPEAFF. CDR3 in DNA: TGTGCCAGCAGCCCTCCGGGGACAGGTACCCCTGAAGCTTTCTTT.

This clonotype was recorded at least ten times. V and J are TRBV20-1 and TRBJ2-1, with D possibly TRBD2 on 5 matching bases. The CDR3 consists of 14 residues. Germline V gives CDR1 DFQATT, CDR2 SNEGSKA (reference sequence). V was trimmed by 5 bases and J by 6 bases, leaving 17 bases between them. The CDR3 coding sequence is TGCAGTGCTGGAAGCGGTTCCCTAGGCAATGAGCAGTTCTTC. It translates to CSAGSGSLGNEQFF.